This entry lists 6 T cell receptor beta chains sequenced from one sample in a study of CD8 T cells in ankylosing spondylitis. Regarding the study as a whole: Within ankylosing spondylitis blood, a TCR beta motif made up of seven or eight highly homologous variants appeared to be characteristic.

Their cognate antigens are unknown. TCRdb independently ran MiXCR on the 5' RACE reads; one entry per CDR3 protein. This repertoire shows some 840,000 distinct CDR3 sequences, about 10% found once; its top ten account for less than 0.65%. Sequencing was done on a sample of blood, either unsorted or a sorted T cell fraction (not recorded which). The source of these receptors is a male donor with ankylosing spondylitis.

This clonotype was counted ten times or more. The V gene is TRBV12-3 or TRBV12-4, the J gene TRBJ1-1, with D possibly TRBD1 on 5 matching bases. With 3 bases removed from V and 4 bases from J, the gap between germline ends came to 12 bases. The CDR3 spans 14 residues. This CDR3 reads CASSFRPGGTEAFF. In nucleotides, the CDR3 is TGTGCCAGCAGTTTCAGGCCGGGGGGCACTGAAGCTTTCTTT.

The table lists this clonotype with a few counts. The chain is built from TRBV5-1 and TRBJ1-6; 7 bases are a match to TRBD1. This CDR3 comprises 19 residues. Germline V CDR1 and CDR2: SGHRS, YFSETQ. V shed 1 base and J 0 bases; nucleotides not matched to a gene: 10. The CDR3: CASSLRPGTESSYNSPLHF. CDR3 nucleotide sequence: TGCGCCAGCAGCTTGCGTCCCGGGACAGAAAGCTCCTATAATTCACCCCTCCACTTT.

The CDR3 is CATSRRTSPGRQYF. The CDR3 DNA reads TGTGCCACCAGCAGAAGGACAAGCCCCGGTAGGCAGTACTTC. V and J are TRBV15 and TRBJ2-7; D is possibly TRBD1 (5 bases). The CDR3 is made up of 14 amino acids. Looked up from germline, CDR1 is LNHNV and CDR2 is YYDKDF (reference sequence). With 2 bases removed from V and 9 bases from J, the gap between germline ends came to 17 bases.

This sequence joins TRBV6-2 or TRBV6-3 and TRBJ1-5; the D is unclear. The CDR3 is 15 residues long. V dropped 2 bases and J dropped 7 bases, with 15 bases sitting between them. In germline, CDR1 is MNHEY, CDR2 SVGEGT. This CDR3 is CASSYRTPGNQPQHF. The CDR3 bases are TGTGCCAGCAGTTACCGGACTCCGGGGAACCAGCCCCAGCATTTT.

This clonotype was counted a few times. The gene calls are TRBV7-2 and TRBJ2-3; no definite D call. Trimming cost V 4 bases and J 1 base, with 15 bases left between them. Germline V lookup: CDR1 SGHTA, CDR2 FQGNSA. The CDR3 is 16 residues long. The CDR3 sequence is CASSSTSWLGTDTQYF. CDR3 DNA: TGTGCCAGCAGCTCCACCTCCTGGCTCGGCACAGATACGCAGTATTTT.

This clonotype was seen a few times. The chain employs TRBV29-1 and TRBJ2-5, with 9 bases matching TRBD2. The germline CDR1 and CDR2 sequences are SQVTM and ANQGSEA. The CDR3 spans 14 residues. The V gene end was trimmed by 7 bases and the J gene end by 1 base; junction bases not matched to a gene: 7. CDR3 region: CSASGTSSQETQYF. The CDR3 DNA is TGCAGCGCCTCCGGGACTAGCAGCCAAGAGACCCAGTACTTC.